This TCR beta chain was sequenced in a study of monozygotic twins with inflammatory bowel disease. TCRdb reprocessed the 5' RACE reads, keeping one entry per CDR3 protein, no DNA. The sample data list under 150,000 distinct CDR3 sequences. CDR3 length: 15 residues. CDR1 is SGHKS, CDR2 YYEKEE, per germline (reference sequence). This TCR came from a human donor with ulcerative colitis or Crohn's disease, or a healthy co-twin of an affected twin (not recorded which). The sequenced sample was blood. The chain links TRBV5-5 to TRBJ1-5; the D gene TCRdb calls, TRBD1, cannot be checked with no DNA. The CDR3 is CASSLYAGGDQPQHF.